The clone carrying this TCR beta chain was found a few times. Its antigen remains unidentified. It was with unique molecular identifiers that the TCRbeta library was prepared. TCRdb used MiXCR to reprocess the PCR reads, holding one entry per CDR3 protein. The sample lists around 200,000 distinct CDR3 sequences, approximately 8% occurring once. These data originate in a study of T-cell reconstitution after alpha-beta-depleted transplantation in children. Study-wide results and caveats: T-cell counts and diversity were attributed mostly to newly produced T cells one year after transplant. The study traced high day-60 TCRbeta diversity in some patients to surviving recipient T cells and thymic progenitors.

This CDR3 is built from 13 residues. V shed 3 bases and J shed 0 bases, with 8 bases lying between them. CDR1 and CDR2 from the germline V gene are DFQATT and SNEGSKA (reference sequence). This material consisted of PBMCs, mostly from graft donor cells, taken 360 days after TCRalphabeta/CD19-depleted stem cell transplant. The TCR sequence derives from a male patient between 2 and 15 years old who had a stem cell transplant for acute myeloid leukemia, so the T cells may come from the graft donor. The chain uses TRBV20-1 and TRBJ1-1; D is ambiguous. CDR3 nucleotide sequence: TGCAGTGCTAGGGACTTTCTGAACACTGAAGCTTTCTTT. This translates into CSARDFLNTEAFF.